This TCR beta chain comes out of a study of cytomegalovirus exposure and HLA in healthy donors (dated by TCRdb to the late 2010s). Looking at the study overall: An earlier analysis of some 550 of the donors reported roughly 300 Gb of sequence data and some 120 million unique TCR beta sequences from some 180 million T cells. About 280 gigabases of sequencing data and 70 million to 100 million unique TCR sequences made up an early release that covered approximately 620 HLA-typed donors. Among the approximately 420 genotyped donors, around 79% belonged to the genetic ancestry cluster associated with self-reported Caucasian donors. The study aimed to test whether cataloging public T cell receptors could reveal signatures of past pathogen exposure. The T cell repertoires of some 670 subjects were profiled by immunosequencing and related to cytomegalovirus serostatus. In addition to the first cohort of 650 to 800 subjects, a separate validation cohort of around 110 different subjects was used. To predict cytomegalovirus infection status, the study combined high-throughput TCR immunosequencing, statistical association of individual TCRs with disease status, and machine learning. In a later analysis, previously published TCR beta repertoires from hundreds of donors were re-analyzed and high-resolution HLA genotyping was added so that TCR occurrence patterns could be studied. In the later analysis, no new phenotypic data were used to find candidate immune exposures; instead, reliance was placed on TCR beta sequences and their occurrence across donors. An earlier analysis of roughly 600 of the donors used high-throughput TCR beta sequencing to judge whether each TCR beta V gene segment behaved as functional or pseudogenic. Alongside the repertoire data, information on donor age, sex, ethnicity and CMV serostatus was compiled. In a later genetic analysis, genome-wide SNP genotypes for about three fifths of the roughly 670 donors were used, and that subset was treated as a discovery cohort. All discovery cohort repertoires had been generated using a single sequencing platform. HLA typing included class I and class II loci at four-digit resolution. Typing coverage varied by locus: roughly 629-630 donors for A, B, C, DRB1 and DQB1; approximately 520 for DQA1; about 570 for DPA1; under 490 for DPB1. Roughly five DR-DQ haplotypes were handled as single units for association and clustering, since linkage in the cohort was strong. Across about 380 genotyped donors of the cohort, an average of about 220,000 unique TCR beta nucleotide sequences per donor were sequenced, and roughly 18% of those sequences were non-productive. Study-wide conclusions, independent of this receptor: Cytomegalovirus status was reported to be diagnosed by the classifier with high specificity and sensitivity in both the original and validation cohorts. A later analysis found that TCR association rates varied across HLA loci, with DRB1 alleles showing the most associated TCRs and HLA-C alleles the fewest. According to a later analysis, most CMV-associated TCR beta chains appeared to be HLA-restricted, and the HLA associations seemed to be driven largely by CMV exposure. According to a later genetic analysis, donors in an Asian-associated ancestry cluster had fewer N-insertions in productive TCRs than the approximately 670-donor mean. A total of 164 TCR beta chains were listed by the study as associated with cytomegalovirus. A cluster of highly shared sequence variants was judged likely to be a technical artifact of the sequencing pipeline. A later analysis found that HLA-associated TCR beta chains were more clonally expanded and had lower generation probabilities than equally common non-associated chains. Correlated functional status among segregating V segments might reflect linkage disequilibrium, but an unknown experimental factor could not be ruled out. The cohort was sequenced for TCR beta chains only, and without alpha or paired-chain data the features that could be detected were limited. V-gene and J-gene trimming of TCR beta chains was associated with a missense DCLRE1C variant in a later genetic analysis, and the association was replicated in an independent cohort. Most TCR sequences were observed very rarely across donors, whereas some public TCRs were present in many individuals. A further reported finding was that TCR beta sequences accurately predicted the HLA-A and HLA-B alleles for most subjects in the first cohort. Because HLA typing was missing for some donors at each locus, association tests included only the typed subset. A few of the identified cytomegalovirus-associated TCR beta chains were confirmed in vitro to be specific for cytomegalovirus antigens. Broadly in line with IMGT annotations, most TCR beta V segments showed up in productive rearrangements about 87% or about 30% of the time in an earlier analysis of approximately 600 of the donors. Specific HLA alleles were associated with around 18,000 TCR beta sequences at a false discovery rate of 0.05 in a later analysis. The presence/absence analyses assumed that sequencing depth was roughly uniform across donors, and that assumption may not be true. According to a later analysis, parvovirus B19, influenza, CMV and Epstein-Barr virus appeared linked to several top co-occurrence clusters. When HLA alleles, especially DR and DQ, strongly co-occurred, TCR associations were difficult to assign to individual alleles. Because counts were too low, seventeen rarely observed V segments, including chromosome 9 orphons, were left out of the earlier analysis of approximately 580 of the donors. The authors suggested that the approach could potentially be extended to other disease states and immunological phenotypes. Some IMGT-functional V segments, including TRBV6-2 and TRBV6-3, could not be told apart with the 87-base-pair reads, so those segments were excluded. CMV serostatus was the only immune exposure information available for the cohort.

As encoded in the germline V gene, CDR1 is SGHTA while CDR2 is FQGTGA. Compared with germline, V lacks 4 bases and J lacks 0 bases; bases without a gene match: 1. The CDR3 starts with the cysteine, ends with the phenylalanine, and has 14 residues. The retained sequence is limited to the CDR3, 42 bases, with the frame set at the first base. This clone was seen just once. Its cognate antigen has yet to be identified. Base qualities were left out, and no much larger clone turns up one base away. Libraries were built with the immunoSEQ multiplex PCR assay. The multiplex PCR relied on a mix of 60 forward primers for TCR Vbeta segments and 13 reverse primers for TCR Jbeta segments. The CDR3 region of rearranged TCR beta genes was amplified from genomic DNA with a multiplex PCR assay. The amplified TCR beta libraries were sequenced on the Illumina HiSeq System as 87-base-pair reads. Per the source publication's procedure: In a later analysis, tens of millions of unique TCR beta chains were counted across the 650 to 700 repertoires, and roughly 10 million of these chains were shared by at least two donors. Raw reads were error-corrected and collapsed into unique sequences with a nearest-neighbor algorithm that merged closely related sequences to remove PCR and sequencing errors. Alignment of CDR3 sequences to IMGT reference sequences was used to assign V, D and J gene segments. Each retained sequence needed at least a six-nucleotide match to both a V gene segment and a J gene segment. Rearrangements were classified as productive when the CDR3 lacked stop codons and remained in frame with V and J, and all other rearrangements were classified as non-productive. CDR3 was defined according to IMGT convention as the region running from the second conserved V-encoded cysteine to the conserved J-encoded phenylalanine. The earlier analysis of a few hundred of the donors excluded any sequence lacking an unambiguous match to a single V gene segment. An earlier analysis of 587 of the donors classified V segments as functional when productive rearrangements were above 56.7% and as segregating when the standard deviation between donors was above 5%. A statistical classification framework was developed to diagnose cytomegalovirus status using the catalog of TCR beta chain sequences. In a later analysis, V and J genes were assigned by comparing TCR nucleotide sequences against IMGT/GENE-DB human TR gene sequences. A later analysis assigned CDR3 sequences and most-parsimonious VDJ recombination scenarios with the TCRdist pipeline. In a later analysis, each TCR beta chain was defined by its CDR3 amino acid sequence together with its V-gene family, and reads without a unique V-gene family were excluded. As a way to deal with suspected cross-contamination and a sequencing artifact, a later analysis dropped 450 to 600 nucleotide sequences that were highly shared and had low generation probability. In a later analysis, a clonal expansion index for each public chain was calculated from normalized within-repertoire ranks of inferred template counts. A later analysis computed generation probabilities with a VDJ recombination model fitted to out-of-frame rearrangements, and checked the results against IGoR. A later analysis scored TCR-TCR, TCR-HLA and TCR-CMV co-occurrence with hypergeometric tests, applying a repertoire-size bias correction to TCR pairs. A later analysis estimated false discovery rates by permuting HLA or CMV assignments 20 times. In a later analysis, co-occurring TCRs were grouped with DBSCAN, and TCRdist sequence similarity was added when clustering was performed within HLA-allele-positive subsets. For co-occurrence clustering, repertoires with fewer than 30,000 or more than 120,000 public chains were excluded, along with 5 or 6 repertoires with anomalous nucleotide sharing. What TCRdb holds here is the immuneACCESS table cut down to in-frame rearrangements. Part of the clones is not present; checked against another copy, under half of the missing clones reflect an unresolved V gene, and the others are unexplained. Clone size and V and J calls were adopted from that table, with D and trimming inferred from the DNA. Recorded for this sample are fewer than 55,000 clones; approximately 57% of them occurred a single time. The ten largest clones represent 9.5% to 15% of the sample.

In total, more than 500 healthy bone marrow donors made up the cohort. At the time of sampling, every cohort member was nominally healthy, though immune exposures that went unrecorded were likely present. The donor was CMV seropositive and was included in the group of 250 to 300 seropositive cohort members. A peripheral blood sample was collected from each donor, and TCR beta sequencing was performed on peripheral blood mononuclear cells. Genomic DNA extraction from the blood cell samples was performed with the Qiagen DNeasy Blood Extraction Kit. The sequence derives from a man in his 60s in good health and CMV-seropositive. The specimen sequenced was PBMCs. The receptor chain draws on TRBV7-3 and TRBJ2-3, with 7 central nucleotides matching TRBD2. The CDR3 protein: CASSSTSSTDTQYF. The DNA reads TGTGCCAGCAGCTCGACTAGCAGCACAGATACGCAGTATTTT. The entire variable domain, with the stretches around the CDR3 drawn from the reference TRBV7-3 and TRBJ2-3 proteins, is GAGVSQTPSNKVTEKGKYVELRCDPISGHTALYWYRQSLGQGPEFLIYFQGTGAADDSGLPNDRFFAVRPEGSVSTLKIQRTERGDSAVYLCASSSTSSTDTQYFGPGTRLTVL.